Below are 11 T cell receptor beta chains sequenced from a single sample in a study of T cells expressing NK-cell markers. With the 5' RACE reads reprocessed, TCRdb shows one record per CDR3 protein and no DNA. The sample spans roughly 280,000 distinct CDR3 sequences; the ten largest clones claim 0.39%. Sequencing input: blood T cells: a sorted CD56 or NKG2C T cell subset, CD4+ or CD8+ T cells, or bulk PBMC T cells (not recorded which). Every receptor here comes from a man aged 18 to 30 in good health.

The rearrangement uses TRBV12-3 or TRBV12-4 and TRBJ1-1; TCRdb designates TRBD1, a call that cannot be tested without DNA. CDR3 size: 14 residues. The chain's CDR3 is CASSRDTPGTEAFF.

The CDR3 sequence: CASSGRLAGEETQYF. The chain combines TRBV12-3 or TRBV12-4 with TRBJ2-5; TCRdb reports TRBD2, a call that lacks DNA to check it against. The CDR3 extends over 15 amino acids.

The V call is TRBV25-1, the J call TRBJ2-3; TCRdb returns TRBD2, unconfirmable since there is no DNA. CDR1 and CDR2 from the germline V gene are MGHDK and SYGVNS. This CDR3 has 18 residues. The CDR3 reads CASTEGRGLAGGTDTQYF.

This CDR3 reads CASSTNTGSNTEAFF. The V gene is TRBV7-2, the J gene TRBJ1-1; as DNA is missing, the TRBD1 call by TCRdb cannot be tested. The CDR3 length is 15 residues. In germline, CDR1 is SGHTA, CDR2 FQGNSA.

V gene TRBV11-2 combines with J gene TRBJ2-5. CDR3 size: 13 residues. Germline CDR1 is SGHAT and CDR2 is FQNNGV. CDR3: CASSLVGQETQYF.

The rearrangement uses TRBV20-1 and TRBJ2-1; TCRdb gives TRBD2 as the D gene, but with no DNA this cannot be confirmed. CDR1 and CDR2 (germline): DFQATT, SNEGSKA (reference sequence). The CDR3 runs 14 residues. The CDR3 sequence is CSASPVAGGDEQFF.

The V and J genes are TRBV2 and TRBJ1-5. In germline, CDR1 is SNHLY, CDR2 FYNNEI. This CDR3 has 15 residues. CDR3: CASSYRAGGNQPQHF.

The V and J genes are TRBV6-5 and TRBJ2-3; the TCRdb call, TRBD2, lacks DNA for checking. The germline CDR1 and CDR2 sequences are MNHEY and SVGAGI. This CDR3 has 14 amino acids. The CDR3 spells CASRLAGGRDTQYF.

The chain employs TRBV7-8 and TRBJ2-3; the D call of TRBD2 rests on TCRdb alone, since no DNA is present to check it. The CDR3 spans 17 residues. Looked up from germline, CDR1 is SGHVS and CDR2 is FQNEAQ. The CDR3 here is CASSLTPTSATTDTQYF.

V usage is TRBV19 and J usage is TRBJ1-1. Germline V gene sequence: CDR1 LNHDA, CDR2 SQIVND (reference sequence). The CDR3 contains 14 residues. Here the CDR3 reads CASIGGRGDTEAFF.

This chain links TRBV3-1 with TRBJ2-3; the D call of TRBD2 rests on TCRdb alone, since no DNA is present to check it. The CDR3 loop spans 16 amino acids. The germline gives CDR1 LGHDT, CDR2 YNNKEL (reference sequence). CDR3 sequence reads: CASSFSQRASTDTQYF.